One and the same sample provided the 27 T cell receptor beta chains below, sequenced in a study of immune evolution from preneoplasia to lung adenocarcinoma. The protocol was immunoSEQ multiplex PCR, while the TCRdb copy is restricted to in-frame clones and leaves out a portion. The sample carries several thousand clones, 70% to 90% recorded once. Sequenced sample: FFPE minimally invasive lung adenocarcinoma tissue. These receptors all come from a person between 65 and 79 years old with lung adenocarcinoma.

The rearrangement joins TRBV9 to TRBJ1-2; possible D gene TRBD1, 6 bases. Germline values: CDR1 SGDLS, CDR2 YYNGEE. This CDR3 has 12 amino acids. The germline V and J ends were trimmed by 4 bases and 5 bases, with 9 bases remaining between them. The CDR3 DNA is TGTGCCAGCAGCTTCACAGGGTATGGCTACACCTTC. Its protein is CASSFTGYGYTF.

The chain carries TRBV7-9 and TRBJ1-5; D is possibly TRBD1 (6 bases). Trimming pared 1 base from V and 2 bases from J, leaving 9 bases between. Germline V gene lookup returns CDR1 SEHNR and CDR2 FQNEAQ (reference sequence). The CDR3 consists of 15 residues. Written as DNA, the CDR3 is TGTGCCAGCAGCTTAGGGGCAGGGGGCAATCAGCCCCAGCATTTT. It yields the protein CASSLGAGGNQPQHF.

The rearrangement links TRBV9 to TRBJ2-3; TRBD1 or TRBD2 may be the D gene (6 bases each). The CDR3 extends over 16 amino acids. CDR1 SGDLS and CDR2 YYNGEE come from the germline V gene. V lost 0 bases to trimming and J lost 2 bases, with 13 bases between them. CDR3 amino acids: CASSVGRGAITDTQYF. CDR3 DNA sequence: TGTGCCAGCAGCGTAGGTAGGGGGGCCATCACAGATACGCAGTATTTT.

The chain has TRBV7-9 and TRBJ1-2, with D perhaps TRBD1 (5 bases). The CDR3 covers 16 residues. Per germline, CDR1 SEHNR and CDR2 FQNEAQ (reference sequence). The V gene lost 1 base and the J gene lost 9 bases, with 21 bases spanning the gap. CDR3: CASSLGQDTSEYSYTF. The CDR3 region has the DNA TGTGCCAGCAGCTTAGGTCAGGACACTTCTGAGTATAGCTACACCTTC. Drawing the rest from reference TRBV7-9 and TRBJ1-2, the complete variable domain is DTGVSQNPRHKITKRGQNVTFRCDPISEHNRLYWYRQTLGQGPEFLTYFQNEAQLEKSRLLSDRFSAERPKGSFSTLEIQRTEQGDSAMYLCASSLGQDTSEYSYTFGSGTRLTVV.

This chain connects TRBV6-5 to TRBJ2-3; D gene uncertain. V lost 6 bases to trimming and J lost 6 bases, with 7 bases between them. The CDR3 has 11 amino acids. The germline V gene has CDR1 MNHEY and CDR2 SVGAGI. The CDR3 region has the DNA TGTGCCAGCAGGGGTGGGGATACGCAGTATTTT. Protein: CASRGGDTQYF.

This chain connects TRBV2 to TRBJ1-6; D unclear. Germline V lookup: CDR1 SNHLY, CDR2 FYNNEI. The CDR3 totals 12 residues. Trimming took 4 bases from V and 5 from J, leaving 3 bases between them. The CDR3 protein is CASSADNSPLHF. CDR3 bases: TGTGCCAGCAGTGCAGATAATTCACCCCTCCACTTT.

The genes are TRBV29-1 and TRBJ2-3, with unresolved D. The CDR3 length is 13 residues. Per the germline V gene, CDR1 is SQVTM and CDR2 is ANQGSEA. The germline V and J ends were trimmed by 8 bases and 0 bases, with 12 bases remaining between them. The CDR3 here is CSFSPTSTDTQYF. CDR3 DNA: TGCAGCTTCAGCCCTACTAGCACAGATACGCAGTATTTT.

This sequence joins TRBV6-1 and TRBJ2-5, with 10 nucleotides matching TRBD2. The J segment lost 11 bases and the V segment lost 6 bases, leaving 12 bases of the junction unmatched. Per the germline V gene, CDR1 is MNHNS and CDR2 is SASEGT. CDR3 size: 14 residues. In DNA form, the CDR3 reads TGTGCCAGCAGAGGGGCTAGCGGGGGAATTGAGCAGTACTTC. As protein: CASRGASGGIEQYF.

V usage is TRBV6-1 and J usage is TRBJ2-1; the match to TRBD2 covers 15 bases. V lost 5 bases, J lost 9 bases, and 5 bases stayed unmatched. The CDR3 length is 15 residues. Per germline, CDR1 MNHNS and CDR2 SASEGT. The CDR3 DNA reads TGTGCCAGCAGTAGGACTAGCGGGGGGGTAGGTGAGCAGTTCTTC. Translating gives CASSRTSGGVGEQFF.

The chain is built from TRBV6-6 and TRBJ1-2; the D is unclear. The V end was cut by 2 bases, the J end by 2 bases, with 9 bases between. This CDR3 is built from 14 residues. Germline V CDR1 and CDR2: MNHNY, SVGAGI (reference sequence). CDR3 in DNA: TGTGCCAGCAGTTACGAAGGGTGGAACTATGGCTACACCTTC. Amino acid sequence: CASSYEGWNYGYTF.

The V call is TRBV29-1, the J call TRBJ1-3; a weak D match, TRBD1 (6 bases). Germline V gene lookup returns CDR1 SQVTM and CDR2 ANQGSEA. The CDR3 is 12 residues long. The ends were cut back, 4 bases at V and 3 bases at J, with 7 bases in the middle. CDR3 in amino acids: CSVGDIGNTIYF. The CDR3 DNA sequence: TGCAGCGTTGGGGACATTGGAAACACCATATATTTT. Combining the CDR3 with reference TRBV29-1 and TRBJ1-3 gives the whole variable domain SAVISQKPSRDICQRGTSLTIQCQVDSQVTMMFWYRQQPGQSLTLIATANQGSEATYESGFVIDKFPISRPNLTFSTLTVSNMSPEDSSIYLCSVGDIGNTIYFGEGSWLTVV.

This clone showed up just a few times. The rearrangement links TRBV27 to TRBJ2-3; 16 bases are shared with TRBD2. Germline V gives CDR1 MNHEY, CDR2 SMNVEV (reference sequence). This CDR3 is built from 17 residues. After removal of 4 bases from V and 0 bases from J, the junction contained 1 base not matched to a gene. CDR3 sequence: CASSSGLAGGSTDTQYF. The CDR3 bases are TGTGCCAGCAGTTCGGGACTAGCGGGGGGGAGCACAGATACGCAGTATTTT.

The V and J genes are TRBV28 and TRBJ2-5, with 11 bases that match TRBD1. V lost 3 bases, J lost 5 bases, and 8 bases stayed unmatched. The CDR3 contains 16 residues. Germline CDR1 reads MDHEN; CDR2 reads SYDVKM. The CDR3 region has the DNA TGTGCCAGCAGTTTCCGGCGGACAGGGGGCGCGGAGACCCAGTACTTC. Translated, it gives CASSFRRTGGAETQYF.

This chain uses TRBV9 with TRBJ1-6; a weak D match, TRBD1 (5 bases). Germline CDR1 reads SGDLS; CDR2 reads YYNGEE. This CDR3 has 15 residues. V was trimmed by 2 bases and J by 10 bases, leaving 16 bases between them. The CDR3 nucleotides are TGTGCCAGCAGCGTTGAGGGGCAGATGAGGTCACCCCTCCACTTT. Translating gives CASSVEGQMRSPLHF. Combining the CDR3 with reference TRBV9 and TRBJ1-6 gives the whole variable domain DSGVTQTPKHLITATGQRVTLRCSPRSGDLSVYWYQQSLDQGLQFLIQYYNGEERAKGNILERFSAQQFPDLHSELNLSSLELGDSALYFCASSVEGQMRSPLHFGNGTRLTVT.

The chain links TRBV30 to TRBJ2-7; the D gene is possibly TRBD1 (6 bases). The length of the CDR3 is 11 residues. V shed 3 bases and J shed 4 bases, with 7 bases lying between them. Looked up from germline, CDR1 is GTSNPN and CDR2 is SVGIG (reference sequence). The CDR3: CAWRQGYEQYF. The CDR3 DNA reads as TGTGCCTGGAGACAGGGATACGAGCAGTACTTC. The variable domain in full, with the rest retrieved from reference TRBV30 and TRBJ2-7, is SQTIHQWPATLVQPVGSPLSLECTVEGTSNPNLYWYRQAAGRGLQLLFYSVGIGQISSEVPQNLSASRPQDRQFILSSKKLLLSDSGFYLCAWRQGYEQYFGPGTRLTVT.

This clone was seen once. This sequence joins TRBV7-9 and TRBJ1-1; the D is unclear. The CDR3 is 16 amino acids. The V gene lost 5 bases and the J gene lost 3 bases, with 19 bases spanning the gap. Per germline, CDR1 SEHNR and CDR2 FQNEAQ (reference sequence). This CDR3 is CASSPSYTILDTEAFF. DNA of the CDR3: TGTGCCAGCAGCCCCTCCTACACTATCCTGGACACTGAAGCTTTCTTT.

The V and J genes are TRBV28 and TRBJ1-1; D remains unclear. Germline assignment: CDR1 MDHEN and CDR2 SYDVKM. Trimming left V 4 bases short and J 10 bases short, with 10 bases between. The length of the CDR3 is 11 residues. DNA for the CDR3: TGTGCCAGCAGTTCATGGCTGGGAGCTTTCTTT. Translating it yields CASSSWLGAFF.

V gene TRBV30 combines with J gene TRBJ1-6; the D gene is possibly TRBD1 (6 bases). The germline V gene has CDR1 GTSNPN and CDR2 SVGIG (reference sequence). The ends were cut back, 0 bases at V and 3 bases at J, with 9 bases in the middle. The CDR3 runs to 15 residues. The CDR3 region is CAWSVQGLYNSPLHF. The CDR3 DNA reads as TGTGCCTGGAGTGTACAGGGACTCTATAATTCACCCCTCCACTTT.

The chain links TRBV5-4 to TRBJ2-5; D ambiguous. Germline V lookup: CDR1 SGHNT, CDR2 YYREEE (reference sequence). Trimming removed 9 bases from V and 4 bases from J, with 13 bases in between. This CDR3 region has 12 residues. The CDR3 sequence: CAIQDTSETQYF. CDR3 DNA sequence: TGTGCCATCCAAGACACCTCAGAGACCCAGTACTTC. Filled out from reference TRBV5-4 and TRBJ2-5, the complete variable domain reads ETGVTQSPTHLIKTRGQQVTLRCSSQSGHNTVSWYQQALGQGPQFIFQYYREEENGRGNFPPRFSGLQFPNYSSELNVNALELDDSALYLCAIQDTSETQYFGPGTRLLVL.

This clone was recorded once. The genes are TRBV30 and TRBJ1-3; maybe TRBD1 (5 bases). Looked up from germline, CDR1 is GTSNPN and CDR2 is SVGIG (reference sequence). The length of the CDR3 is 13 residues. V shed 0 bases and J shed 7 bases, with 10 bases lying between them. The CDR3 loop is CAWSVGTYNTIYF. CDR3 DNA sequence: TGTGCCTGGAGTGTGGGGACCTACAACACCATATATTTT.

The V call is TRBV30, the J call TRBJ2-5; no clear D. The CDR3 is 12 amino acids. Trimming stripped 0 bases from V and 1 base from J, with 3 bases between. CDR1 and CDR2 (germline): GTSNPN, SVGIG (reference sequence). CDR3 sequence: CAWSVSQETQYF. CDR3 bases: TGTGCCTGGAGTGTTTCCCAAGAGACCCAGTACTTC.

This clone was seen a single time. The chain couples TRBV9 to TRBJ2-2, with D unclear. V lost 0 bases, J lost 2 bases, and 5 bases lay in between. This CDR3 comprises 14 residues. Germline CDR1 reads SGDLS; CDR2 reads YYNGEE. CDR3 in amino acids: CASSVDQNTGELFF. For the CDR3, the DNA is TGTGCCAGCAGCGTAGACCAAAACACCGGGGAGCTGTTTTTT.

The chain combines TRBV5-4 with TRBJ2-1; D is perhaps TRBD2 (6 bases). The CDR3 consists of 17 residues. CDR1 is SGHNT, CDR2 YYREEE, per germline (reference sequence). The V end was cut by 0 bases, the J end by 3 bases, with 16 bases between. CDR3 sequence reads: CASSLAIGGNIYNEQFF. In nucleotides, the CDR3 is TGTGCCAGCAGCTTGGCCATCGGGGGTAATATCTACAATGAGCAGTTCTTC.

There are a few counts of this clone. This chain links TRBV27 with TRBJ2-3, with D maybe TRBD2 (6 bases). Looked up from germline, CDR1 is MNHEY and CDR2 is SMNVEV (reference sequence). Between the trimmed V and J ends, which lost 6 bases and 2 bases, there was a span of 12 bases. CDR3 length: 14 amino acids. For the CDR3, the DNA is TGTGCCAGCAGGGACTGGGGGGTCACAGATACGCAGTATTTT. As protein: CASRDWGVTDTQYF.

The chain links TRBV7-9 to TRBJ2-3; TRBD2 aligns across 8 bases. The V and J ends lost 4 bases and 2 bases, in that order; junction bases with no gene match: 8. Germline assignment: CDR1 SEHNR and CDR2 FQNEAQ (reference sequence). The CDR3 extends over 16 amino acids. The CDR3 sequence is CASSSSWRGDTDTQYF. CDR3 in DNA: TGTGCCAGCAGCTCAAGCTGGCGGGGGGACACAGATACGCAGTATTTT.

In its sample, this clone was seen once. V usage is TRBV5-1 and J usage is TRBJ1-6; weak D call: TRBD1 (5 bases). Deletions cut 0 bases from V and 7 bases from J, with 11 bases between. The CDR3 is 15 amino acids. Germline V CDR1 and CDR2: SGHRS, YFSETQ. The CDR3: CASSLDSSGNSPLHF. The CDR3 DNA is TGCGCCAGCAGCTTGGACAGTTCAGGGAATTCACCCCTCCACTTT.

The chain carries TRBV11-2 and TRBJ1-5; D may be TRBD1 (5 bases). Germline V gives CDR1 SGHAT, CDR2 FQNNGV. Trimming cost V 3 bases and J 6 bases, with 21 bases left between them. The CDR3 runs 17 residues. Here the CDR3 DNA reads TGTGCCAGCAGCTTCTTAGAGGGGTCCGAGGGCAGTCAGCCCCAGCATTTT. This encodes CASSFLEGSEGSQPQHF.